Listed here are 19 T cell receptor beta chains from one sample, sequenced in a study of OX40 agonist ivuxolimab in advanced cancers. Here immunoSEQ multiplex PCR was the method, and the copy in TCRdb shows in-frame clones only, minus some. The sample lists roughly 80,000 clones, 89% seen once, with 0.3% to 0.45% in the top ten. The sequences come from CD4+ or CD8+ T cells sorted from blood, collected in a trial of the OX40 agonist ivuxolimab. These receptors all come from an adult with an advanced solid tumor such as melanoma, head and neck, liver or kidney cancer.

This chain uses TRBV11-3 with TRBJ2-5; D unclear. There are 12 residues in the CDR3. Germline V lookup: CDR1 SGHNT, CDR2 YENEEA. Between the trimmed V and J ends, which lost 0 bases and 4 bases, there was a span of 3 bases. The CDR3 is CASSLEVETQYF. CDR3 coding DNA: TGTGCCAGCAGCTTAGAGGTAGAGACCCAGTACTTC.

DNA of the CDR3: TGTGCCAGCAGTTTTAATAGACTAGCGGGGTACGAGCAGTACTTC. This sequence encodes CASSFNRLAGYEQYF. The rearrangement uses TRBV27 and TRBJ2-7; TRBD2 aligns across 11 bases. Trimming removed 3 bases from V and 4 bases from J; junction bases left unmatched: 5. CDR1 and CDR2 (germline): MNHEY, SMNVEV (reference sequence). The CDR3 has 15 amino acids.

The genes are TRBV5-8 and TRBJ2-1; 7 bases align to TRBD2. From germline, CDR1 is SGHTS and CDR2 YDEGEE. V shed 2 bases, J shed 9 bases, and the junction held 14 bases outside the gene matches. The CDR3 runs to 16 residues. This CDR3 reads CASSFDSGPLGVEQFF. In nucleotides, the CDR3 is TGTGCCAGCAGCTTTGATAGCGGGCCTTTGGGGGTTGAGCAGTTCTTC.

The rearrangement links TRBV6-5 to TRBJ1-1, with D possibly matching TRBD1 (6 bases). In germline, CDR1 is MNHEY, CDR2 SVGAGI. The CDR3 length is 13 residues. Trimming took 2 bases from V and 3 from J, leaving 7 bases between them. The CDR3 reads CASSYAGDTEAFF. For the CDR3, the DNA is TGTGCCAGCAGTTACGCAGGGGACACTGAAGCTTTCTTT.

The chain is built from TRBV4-3 and TRBJ2-3, with a tentative D call TRBD2 (6 bases). V was clipped by 0 bases and J by 1 base, with 11 bases between them. The CDR3 extends over 16 amino acids. The germline gives CDR1 LGHNA, CDR2 YSLEER. CDR3 protein: CASSQDGIAGTDTQYF. In DNA form, the CDR3 reads TGCGCCAGCAGCCAAGATGGAATAGCGGGCACAGATACGCAGTATTTT.

V gene TRBV27 combines with J gene TRBJ1-5; D unresolved. CDR1 and CDR2 from the germline V gene are MNHEY and SMNVEV (reference sequence). V lost 6 bases and J lost 1, with 13 bases in between. The length of the CDR3 is 15 residues. CDR3 sequence reads: CASRFTPESNQPQHF. CDR3 DNA: TGTGCCAGCAGATTTACCCCGGAGAGCAATCAGCCCCAGCATTTT.

V is TRBV20-1 and J is TRBJ1-1; unclear D gene. V was clipped by 7 bases and J by 1 base, with 4 bases between them. Germline CDR1 is DFQATT and CDR2 is SNEGSKA (reference sequence). There are 10 residues in the CDR3. The DNA for the CDR3 is TGCAGTGGGAAGAACACTGAAGCTTTCTTT. It encodes CSGKNTEAFF.

CDR3 nucleotide sequence: TGTGCCAGCAGGACACAGGGGTATAGCAATCAGCCCCAGCATTTT. Translation: CASRTQGYSNQPQHF. The rearrangement uses TRBV27 and TRBJ1-5, with 7 bases matching TRBD1. The CDR3 loop spans 15 amino acids. V shed 6 bases and J 0 bases; nucleotides not matched to a gene: 5. Germline V lookup: CDR1 MNHEY, CDR2 SMNVEV (reference sequence).

The chain carries TRBV4-1 and TRBJ2-1; 10 positions match TRBD2. Germline V lookup: CDR1 MGHRA, CDR2 YSYEKL. The CDR3 runs to 18 residues. The V segment lost 4 bases and the J segment 8 bases; nucleotides outside the gene matches: 17. CDR3 region: CASSLLSTNSGRHDEQFF. The DNA of the CDR3 is TGCGCCAGCAGCCTCCTGTCTACTAATAGCGGGAGGCACGATGAGCAGTTCTTC.

The rearrangement joins TRBV28 to TRBJ1-4; tentatively, D is TRBD1 (5 bases). Trimming removed 5 bases from V and 7 bases from J, with 23 bases in between. Germline assignment: CDR1 MDHEN and CDR2 SYDVKM. The CDR3 is 17 residues long. CDR3 sequence (DNA): TGTGCCAGCAGTCAAAATTGGGGCAGGGTCGGAGGTGAAAAACTGTTTTTT. Translation: CASSQNWGRVGGEKLFF.

The chain couples TRBV21-1 to TRBJ1-5. TRBV21-1 is noted as a pseudogene. CDR3 length equals 19 residues. In DNA, the CDR3 is TGTGCCAGCAGCAAAGGCGGGGACGCGTCTCTGAAGAGCAATCAGCCCCAGCATTTT. Amino acids: CASSKGGDASLKSNQPQHF.

The chain is built from TRBV19 and TRBJ2-1, with 10 bases aligning to TRBD2. After removal of 5 bases from V and 10 bases from J, the junction contained 11 bases not matched to a gene. This CDR3 comprises 15 residues. Germline V gene sequence: CDR1 LNHDA, CDR2 SQIVND (reference sequence). The chain's CDR3 is CASSGPSGSPGEQFF. CDR3 DNA: TGTGCCAGTAGTGGGCCTAGCGGGAGCCCAGGGGAGCAGTTCTTC. Variable domain in full (rest from reference TRBV19 and TRBJ2-1): DGGITQSPKYLFRKEGQNVTLSCEQNLNHDAMYWYRQDPGQGLRLIYYSQIVNDFQKGDIAEGYSVSREKKESFPLTVTSAQKNPTAFYLCASSGPSGSPGEQFFGPGTRLTVL.

The rearrangement joins TRBV18 to TRBJ2-7; D is perhaps TRBD1 or TRBD2 (5 bases each). Germline V gene lookup returns CDR1 KGHSH and CDR2 LQKENI. CDR3 length equals 15 residues. The V and J ends lost 3 bases and 3 bases respectively, with 15 bases between them. The CDR3 reads CASSPQAGTRYEQYF. In DNA, the CDR3 is TGTGCCAGCTCACCCCAGGCCGGGACCCGCTACGAGCAGTACTTC.

For the CDR3, the DNA is TGTGCCAGCAGCCATAATGACAGGGTTCCTGAAGCTTTCTTT. Its translation is CASSHNDRVPEAFF. V gene TRBV5-4 combines with J gene TRBJ1-1, with 7 bases lining up with TRBD1. V shed 4 bases, J shed 6 bases, and the junction held 9 bases outside the gene matches. From germline, CDR1 is SGHNT and CDR2 YYREEE (reference sequence). The CDR3 extends over 14 amino acids.

This clone was found a few times. This chain connects TRBV14 to TRBJ2-7; D ambiguous. The CDR3 covers 13 residues. Trimming took off 0 bases at V and 6 bases at J, with 9 bases between the two ends. CDR1 is SGHDN, CDR2 FVKESK, per germline. For the CDR3, the DNA is TGTGCCAGCAGCCAAGAGCTTTTTGGCGAGCAGTACTTC. It yields the protein CASSQELFGEQYF.

This sequence joins TRBV19 and TRBJ2-5, with a weak D call TRBD2 (5 bases). Deletions cut 0 bases from V and 1 base from J, with 12 bases between. The CDR3 extends over 16 amino acids. CDR1 and CDR2 from the germline V gene are LNHDA and SQIVND (reference sequence). The CDR3 DNA reads TGTGCCAGTAGTATAGAAGGGTCACTAGTCCAAGAGACCCAGTACTTC. Translating gives CASSIEGSLVQETQYF.

This clone was detected only a few times. The chain has TRBV25-1 and TRBJ1-5, with D uncertain. The CDR3 runs 14 residues. V lost 3 bases, J lost 7 bases, and 13 bases lay in between. CDR1 and CDR2 from the germline V gene are MGHDK and SYGVNS. The CDR3 reads CASSDAGPGQPQHF. CDR3 nucleotides: TGTGCCAGCAGTGATGCGGGCCCCGGGCAGCCCCAGCATTTT.

The J gene is TRBJ1-2, the V gene TRBV11-2, with D uncertain. The CDR3 has 14 residues. The germline V gene encodes CDR1 SGHAT and CDR2 FQNNGV. The V gene lost 1 base and the J gene lost 7 bases, with 13 bases spanning the gap. The DNA of the CDR3 is TGTGCCAGCAGCTTAGCTCCCGCGATGGGTGGCTACACCTTC. Encoded protein: CASSLAPAMGGYTF.

The genes are TRBV2 and TRBJ1-6; 7 nucleotides align to TRBD1. V lost 7 bases and J lost 3; bases outside the gene matches: 6. CDR1 is SNHLY and CDR2 is FYNNEI in the germline V gene. There are 15 residues in the CDR3. This chain's CDR3 is CASIPDRLYNSPLHF. For the CDR3, the DNA is TGTGCCAGCATCCCGGACAGGCTCTATAATTCACCCCTCCACTTT.